The 14 T cell receptor beta chains below were found in one sample sequenced in a study of blood T cell repertoires in COVID-19. Profiled with immunoSEQ multiplex PCR; TCRdb holds only in-frame clones, not every one. The data contain under 110,000 clones, less than 85% of them singletons. Sequenced input: peripheral blood. The source is a woman aged 55 to 70 with acute or convalescent COVID-19.

This chain links TRBV2 with TRBJ1-6; perhaps TRBD1 as D (5 bases). The CDR3 is made up of 14 amino acids. Trimming took off 4 bases at V and 9 bases at J, with 13 bases between the two ends. In germline, CDR1 is SNHLY, CDR2 FYNNEI. In DNA, the CDR3 is TGTGCCAGCAGTGTTCGGGGGGTGATTTCACCCCTCCACTTT. This encodes CASSVRGVISPLHF.

The rearrangement uses TRBV4-1 and TRBJ2-7; 8 bases align to TRBD1. V gave up 4 bases and J gave up 9 bases; unmatched junction bases: 17. The germline V gene encodes CDR1 MGHRA and CDR2 YSYEKL. This CDR3 comprises 16 residues. In nucleotides, the CDR3 is TGCGCCAGCAGCCTAGAATGGACAGGGACGGCCTTCAGGCAGTACTTC. Its translation is CASSLEWTGTAFRQYF.

The chain carries TRBV30 and TRBJ1-2; a possible D gene is TRBD1 (5 bases). Looked up from germline, CDR1 is GTSNPN and CDR2 is SVGIG (reference sequence). V lost 7 bases to trimming and J lost 3 bases, with 12 bases between them. The CDR3 loop spans 12 amino acids. The CDR3 protein is CALDGGYYGYTF. Written as DNA, the CDR3 is TGTGCCTTAGACGGGGGATACTATGGCTACACCTTC.

In DNA, the CDR3 is TGTGCCAGCAGCGAGGGACAGGGGGTTGGGGACCCTGAAGCTTTCTTT. Amino acids: CASSEGQGVGDPEAFF. The chain couples TRBV5-4 to TRBJ1-1; 11 bases are a match to TRBD1. Trimming took 4 bases from V and 6 from J; bases not matched to a gene: 11. The CDR3 loop spans 16 amino acids. Germline CDR1 and CDR2: SGHNT and YYREEE (reference sequence).

The rearrangement links TRBV7-9 to TRBJ1-3; D not certain. Between the trimmed V and J ends, which lost 1 base and 6 bases, there was a span of 4 bases. Germline V CDR1 and CDR2: SEHNR, FQNEAQ (reference sequence). This CDR3 comprises 12 residues. The CDR3 DNA is TGTGCCAGCAGCTTAGGCGTAAACACCATATATTTT. Translated: CASSLGVNTIYF.

The chain employs TRBV3-1 (or the pseudogene TRBV3-2) and TRBJ1-1; D perhaps matches TRBD1 (5 bases). Deletions cut 4 bases from V and 1 base from J, with 13 bases between. Looked up from germline, CDR1 is LGHDT and CDR2 is YNNKEL (reference sequence). The CDR3 loop spans 15 amino acids. CDR3: CASSPHRGGNTEAFF. CDR3 in DNA: TGTGCCAGCAGCCCACACCGGGGGGGGAACACTGAAGCTTTCTTT.

The chain joins TRBV11-2 to TRBJ1-1; the D gene is possibly TRBD1 (6 bases). Trimming removed 3 bases from V and 1 base from J, with 9 bases in between. Germline CDR1 and CDR2: SGHAT and FQNNGV. The CDR3 has 14 residues. The CDR3, as DNA: TGTGCCAGCAGCTTGGCCAGGGGGAACACTGAAGCTTTCTTT. Amino acid sequence: CASSLARGNTEAFF.

The chain couples TRBV10-3 to TRBJ1-2; no clear D gene. With 9 bases removed from V and 0 bases from J, the gap between germline ends came to 14 bases. Germline V CDR1 and CDR2: ENHRY, SYGVKD. This CDR3 has 14 amino acids. The CDR3 here is CAIGEGSSNYGYTF. The CDR3 DNA reads as TGTGCCATAGGAGAGGGAAGCTCTAACTATGGCTACACCTTC.

The chain couples TRBV9 to TRBJ2-3; the D is unclear. Deletions cut 0 bases from V and 6 bases from J, with 5 bases between. The CDR3 contains 12 residues. The germline V gene encodes CDR1 SGDLS and CDR2 YYNGEE. CDR3 coding DNA: TGTGCCAGCAGCGTAGCAGCGGATACGCAGTATTTT. Its translation is CASSVAADTQYF. The full variable domain, in which reference TRBV9 and TRBJ2-3 provide the parts outside the CDR3, is DSGVTQTPKHLITATGQRVTLRCSPRSGDLSVYWYQQSLDQGLQFLIQYYNGEERAKGNILERFSAQQFPDLHSELNLSSLELGDSALYFCASSVAADTQYFGPGTRLTVL.

Only one count was recorded for this clone. The chain joins TRBV2 to TRBJ1-5; no definite D call. The CDR3 consists of 15 residues. V was pared by 7 bases and J by 2 bases, with 15 bases between. Germline V gene data show CDR1 as SNHLY and CDR2 as FYNNEI. The chain's CDR3 is CASKRSGSGNQPQHF. The CDR3 DNA is TGTGCCAGCAAAAGGTCGGGGAGCGGCAATCAGCCCCAGCATTTT.

The V call is TRBV5-8, the J call TRBJ1-1; 10 bases map to TRBD1. The CDR3 is made up of 14 amino acids. V gave up 4 bases and J gave up 7 bases; unmatched junction bases: 7. CDR1 SGHTS and CDR2 YDEGEE come from the germline V gene. CDR3 DNA: TGTGCCAGCAGCCATCGACAGGGGGCCGGTGAAGCTTTCTTT. Its protein is CASSHRQGAGEAFF.

Concerning this clone itself: Additional DNA sequences in this sample encode the identical CDR3. The chain has TRBV5-1 and TRBJ1-3; no clear D. The ends were cut back, 4 bases at V and 0 bases at J, with 8 bases in the middle. Germline V gene lookup returns CDR1 SGHRS and CDR2 YFSETQ. The length of the CDR3 is 14 residues. The CDR3 here is CASSLGSSGNTIYF. CDR3 DNA: TGCGCCAGCAGCCTGGGCAGCTCTGGAAACACCATATATTTT.

This clone was counted a single time. This rearrangement joins TRBV5-1 to TRBJ2-1, with D maybe TRBD2 (5 bases). This CDR3 region has 16 residues. CDR1 and CDR2 (germline): SGHRS, YFSETQ. Trimming took 4 bases from V and 4 from J, leaving 18 bases between them. The CDR3 loop is CASSPGGERGYNEQFF. In DNA, the CDR3 is TGCGCCAGCAGCCCGGGCGGCGAGCGAGGGTACAATGAGCAGTTCTTC.

This chain links TRBV2 with TRBJ1-1; D perhaps matches TRBD1 (6 bases). Trimming left V 6 bases short and J 1 base short, with 15 bases between. CDR3 length: 15 residues. Germline V gives CDR1 SNHLY, CDR2 FYNNEI. Here the CDR3 reads CASRVNRAGNTEAFF. As DNA, the CDR3 is TGTGCCAGCAGAGTTAACAGGGCGGGGAACACTGAAGCTTTCTTT.